The 31 T cell receptor beta chains below were found in one sample sequenced in a study of T cell responses to AZD1222 COVID-19 vaccine. Assay used: immunoSEQ multiplex PCR; TCRdb lists only in-frame clones, some missing. The sample shows 120,000 or so clones, 85% to 90% of them seen only once. Specimen: peripheral blood, collected on day 0 of AZD1222 vaccination. The receptors here all came from an adult in good health.

The rearrangement joins TRBV7-2 to TRBJ1-4; D perhaps matches TRBD1 (5 bases). The V end lost 5 bases, the J end lost 5 bases, and 15 bases lay between the germline ends. There are 15 residues in the CDR3. Per the germline V gene, CDR1 is SGHTA and CDR2 is FQGNSA. The CDR3 DNA reads as TGTGCCAGCAGCCCCCGGACATCGACGAATGAAAAACTGTTTTTT. Encoded protein: CASSPRTSTNEKLFF.

Regarding this clone: The DNA is left out, because the CDR3 cannot be placed on it with certainty; the CDR3 is given as TCRdb lists it. The chain recombines TRBV7-9 with TRBJ1-2; TRBD1, as called in the table, went unchecked against the DNA. Germline CDR1 reads SEHNR; CDR2 reads FQNEAQ (reference sequence). The CDR3 has 13 residues if both end residues are counted. The CDR3 loop reads CASSFVGTGIHTF.

This chain links TRBV27 with TRBJ2-3, with 11 positions matching TRBD2. CDR3 length: 16 residues. Germline V CDR1 and CDR2: MNHEY, SMNVEV (reference sequence). V was clipped by 0 bases and J by 3 bases; unmatched bases: 2. CDR3 in amino acids: CASSLSLAGGTDTQYF. The CDR3, as DNA: TGTGCCAGCAGTTTATCGCTAGCGGGAGGAACAGATACGCAGTATTTT.

A few counts support this clone. This chain links TRBV9 with TRBJ1-2; D is unclear. Deletions cut 4 bases from V and 1 base from J, with 23 bases between. Germline values: CDR1 SGDLS, CDR2 YYNGEE. The CDR3 has 18 amino acids. This CDR3 is CASSHSPDPRANNYGYTF. The DNA of the CDR3 is TGTGCCAGCAGCCACTCCCCCGACCCCCGGGCGAATAACTATGGCTACACCTTC.

The CDR3 sequence is CASSSPGLLLYEQYF. CDR3 coding DNA: TGTGCCAGCAGTTCCCCGGGACTACTGCTCTACGAGCAGTACTTC. This rearrangement joins TRBV28 to TRBJ2-7, with 7 bases fitting TRBD2. From germline, CDR1 is MDHEN and CDR2 SYDVKM. There are 15 residues in the CDR3. V dropped 4 bases and J dropped 3; count of bases not matched to a gene: 9.

This clone has only one observation. This chain uses TRBV28 with TRBJ1-1; D gene unclear. This CDR3 comprises 15 residues. Germline values: CDR1 MDHEN, CDR2 SYDVKM. V was trimmed by 6 bases and J by 5 bases, leaving 19 bases between them. Here the CDR3 reads CASRVTVPLRTEAFF. CDR3 DNA: TGTGCCAGCAGGGTCACTGTCCCCCTTAGGACTGAAGCTTTCTTT.

V gene TRBV7-9 combines with J gene TRBJ1-2, with 7 bases that match TRBD1. The length of the CDR3 is 12 residues. Germline values: CDR1 SEHNR, CDR2 FQNEAQ (reference sequence). V was pared by 5 bases and J by 8 bases, with 5 bases of the junction left unmatched. Written as DNA, the CDR3 is TGTGCCAGCAGCCCGGGACAGTCCGGCTACACCTTC. The encoded protein is CASSPGQSGYTF.

Only one count was recorded for this clone. This chain links TRBV11-2 with TRBJ2-7; no firm D call. CDR3 length: 12 amino acids. Germline loops: CDR1 SGHAT, CDR2 FQNNGV. The V end lost 3 bases, the J end lost 3 bases, and 6 bases lay between the germline ends. CDR3 in DNA: TGTGCCAGCAGCTTCGGTTTCTACGAGCAGTACTTC. Translated: CASSFGFYEQYF.

V is TRBV7-9 and J is TRBJ1-1; 12 nucleotides agree with TRBD1. Germline-derived CDR1 and CDR2 are SEHNR and FQNEAQ (reference sequence). The CDR3 is 17 residues long. V dropped 3 bases and J dropped 3; count of bases not matched to a gene: 8. DNA of the CDR3: TGTGCCAGCAGCTTGGGGACCGGGACAGGGGGCCACACTGAAGCTTTCTTT. This sequence encodes CASSLGTGTGGHTEAFF.

The chain's CDR3 is CASSLTPSGRPEQYF. CDR3 bases: TGTGCCAGCAGTCTCACTCCTAGCGGGAGGCCCGAGCAGTACTTC. The chain couples TRBV27 to TRBJ2-7; 11 bases agree with TRBD2. The CDR3 contains 15 residues. Germline trimming cut 5 bases from V and 6 bases from J; bases unmatched to any gene: 9. Germline V lookup: CDR1 MNHEY, CDR2 SMNVEV (reference sequence).

V gene TRBV30 combines with J gene TRBJ1-3, with D unresolved. Germline CDR1 is GTSNPN and CDR2 is SVGIG (reference sequence). This CDR3 has 14 amino acids. Trimming stripped 1 base from V and 2 bases from J, with 9 bases between. In nucleotides, the CDR3 is TGTGCCTGGAGTGAAGGGATCGCTGGAAACACCATATATTTT. This encodes CAWSEGIAGNTIYF.

The J gene is TRBJ1-4, the V gene TRBV15; 9 bases align to TRBD1. The V and J ends lost 2 bases and 6 bases, in that order; junction bases with no gene match: 1. CDR1 LNHNV and CDR2 YYDKDF come from the germline V gene (reference sequence). CDR3 length: 14 amino acids. The CDR3 here is CATSRRTGDEKLFF. In DNA form, the CDR3 reads TGTGCCACCAGCAGAAGGACAGGGGATGAAAAACTGTTTTTT.

The chain is built from TRBV29-1 and TRBJ2-3, with TRBD2 as a possible D gene (6 bases). This CDR3 is built from 17 residues. Germline V gene sequence: CDR1 SQVTM, CDR2 ANQGSEA. Deletions cut 8 bases from V and 2 bases from J, with 26 bases between. The CDR3 DNA is TGCAGCTTCTTAAGCGACCGGGACTGGGGGGTCACAGATACGCAGTATTTT. It encodes CSFLSDRDWGVTDTQYF.

The CDR3 spells CASSYSVGELFF. In nucleotides, the CDR3 is TGTGCCAGCAGTTATTCCGTCGGGGAGCTGTTTTTT. V usage is TRBV6-2 or TRBV6-3 and J usage is TRBJ2-2, with no clear D. V gave up 3 bases and J gave up 7 bases, with 6 bases separating them. The CDR3 is made up of 12 amino acids. CDR1 is MNHEY, CDR2 SVGEGT, per germline.

This clone has only one observation. The chain employs TRBV5-1 and TRBJ1-2; TRBD1 is a possible D gene (6 bases). CDR1 SGHRS and CDR2 YFSETQ come from the germline V gene. CDR3 length: 14 residues. V lost 3 bases and J 4 bases, leaving 13 bases between the germline ends. The CDR3 DNA is TGCGCCAGCAGCTGGTTGGACAGTATCTATGGCTACACCTTC. This encodes CASSWLDSIYGYTF.

V is TRBV11-2 and J is TRBJ2-3; D gene unclear. Germline lookup yields CDR1 SGHAT and CDR2 FQNNGV. CDR3 length: 14 residues. V dropped 1 base and J dropped 6 bases, with 11 bases sitting between them. CDR3 amino acids: CASSLVPKEDTQYF. CDR3 DNA sequence: TGTGCCAGCAGCTTAGTACCTAAAGAGGATACGCAGTATTTT. The complete variable domain, with remaining parts taken from reference TRBV11-2 and TRBJ2-3, reads EAGVAQSPRYKIIEKRQSVAFWCNPISGHATLYWYQQILGQGPKLLIQFQNNGVVDDSQLPKDRFSAERLKGVDSTLKIQPAKLEDSAVYLCASSLVPKEDTQYFGPGTRLTVL.

This clone was seen just once. J is TRBJ2-7 and V is TRBV27; D gene unclear. V dropped 5 bases and J dropped 1 base, with 12 bases sitting between them. CDR3 length: 14 residues. Looked up from germline, CDR1 is MNHEY and CDR2 is SMNVEV (reference sequence). CDR3 DNA sequence: TGTGCCAGCAGTCCCTTATCTGTGTCCTACGAGCAGTACTTC. Its translation is CASSPLSVSYEQYF.

Details on this clone: Relative to the germline gene, one junction end is altered; a read error may explain this. This chain uses TRBV7-2 with TRBJ2-5, with D possibly being TRBD2 (6 bases). CDR1 and CDR2 (germline): SGHTA, FQGNSA. This CDR3 has 13 residues. CDR3 coding DNA: TGTGCCAGCAGCTCCCATTCTGGGGGGACCCCGAACTTC. This translates into CASSSHSGGTPNF.

The chain joins TRBV4-2 to TRBJ2-1; no reliable D call. From germline, CDR1 is LGHNA and CDR2 YNFKEQ. Deletions cut 0 bases from V and 8 bases from J, with 11 bases between. The CDR3 totals 14 residues. The CDR3 DNA follows: TGTGCCAGCAGCCAAGAGCCTAGGTCGGATGAGCAGTTCTTC. Protein sequence: CASSQEPRSDEQFF.

The chain combines TRBV27 with TRBJ1-5; TRBD1 is a possible D gene (5 bases). The CDR3 extends over 12 amino acids. Germline-derived CDR1 and CDR2 are MNHEY and SMNVEV (reference sequence). Trimming removed 8 bases at V and 6 bases at J, with 11 bases between. CDR3 sequence reads: CASGGGTQPQHF. The CDR3 DNA is TGTGCCAGCGGCGGAGGGACTCAGCCCCAGCATTTT.

The J gene is TRBJ1-5, the V gene TRBV7-2; D unresolved. Trimming shortened V by 2 bases and J by 5 bases, and 10 bases separated the two germline ends. The CDR3 spans 14 residues. Germline loops: CDR1 SGHTA, CDR2 FQGNSA. This CDR3 is CASSLLNKDQPQHF. The CDR3 DNA reads as TGTGCCAGCAGCTTATTAAACAAAGATCAGCCCCAGCATTTT.

The V and J genes are TRBV29-1 and TRBJ2-7, with D tentatively TRBD2 (6 bases). Per the germline V gene, CDR1 is SQVTM and CDR2 is ANQGSEA. The CDR3 consists of 15 residues. Trimming took 2 bases from V and 6 from J, leaving 20 bases between them. DNA for the CDR3: TGCAGCGTTGAATCTGGCGGGGCCAGGTCGGGCGAGCAGTACTTC. Residues: CSVESGGARSGEQYF.

The chain joins TRBV21-1 to TRBJ2-7. TRBV21-1 is recorded as a pseudogene. This CDR3 is built from 15 residues. The CDR3 DNA sequence: TGTGCCAGCACCATTCCCCGGGACGGTCCCTACGAGCAGTACTTC. This gives the protein CASTIPRDGPYEQYF.

For the CDR3, the DNA is TGTGCCACCAGTGATTCGGTTGGAGGAAGTGAAAAACTGTTTTTT. This encodes CATSDSVGGSEKLFF. The V call is TRBV24-1, the J call TRBJ1-4; D is unresolved. CDR1 and CDR2 (germline): KGHDR, SFDVKD. The CDR3 has 15 amino acids. V shed 2 bases and J shed 7 bases, with 13 bases lying between them.

The genes are TRBV11-3 and TRBJ2-5; tentatively, D is TRBD2 (7 bases). Deletions cut 4 bases from V and 1 base from J, with 13 bases between. Looked up from germline, CDR1 is SGHNT and CDR2 is YENEEA. This CDR3 comprises 15 residues. CDR3 loop: CASSSGGGAQETQYF. The CDR3 DNA is TGTGCCAGCAGCTCCGGTGGGGGGGCCCAAGAGACCCAGTACTTC.

The chain couples TRBV18 to TRBJ2-2; D gene uncertain. The CDR3 has 13 residues. The germline CDR1 and CDR2 sequences are KGHSH and LQKENI. With 6 bases removed from V and 1 base from J, the gap between germline ends came to 6 bases. The CDR3 DNA follows: TGTGCCAGCTCCCTCAAGAACACCGGGGAGCTGTTTTTT. Its protein is CASSLKNTGELFF.

The chain combines TRBV5-6 with TRBJ1-1; D is unclear. The CDR3 runs to 13 residues. Germline V gene lookup returns CDR1 SGHDT and CDR2 YYEEEE. V dropped 3 bases and J dropped 4 bases, with 10 bases sitting between them. The CDR3, as DNA: TGTGCCAGCAGCTACCGTGGAATCACTGAAGCTTTCTTT. It codes for CASSYRGITEAFF. Using reference TRBV5-6 and TRBJ1-1 for the parts outside the CDR3, the full variable domain is DAGVTQSPTHLIKTRGQQVTLRCSPKSGHDTVSWYQQALGQGPQFIFQYYEEEERQRGNFPDRFSGHQFPNYSSELNVNALLLGDSALYLCASSYRGITEAFFGQGTRLTVV.

This clone showed up just a few times. This chain joins TRBV27 and TRBJ1-6; D perhaps matches TRBD1 (5 bases). Germline lookup yields CDR1 MNHEY and CDR2 SMNVEV (reference sequence). The CDR3 extends over 14 amino acids. V lost 6 bases to trimming and J lost 7 bases, with 13 bases between them. CDR3: CASRSGRSNSPLHF. For the CDR3, the DNA is TGTGCCAGCAGGTCGGGACGGTCCAATTCACCCCTCCACTTT.

The V and J genes are TRBV7-2 and TRBJ2-5; no firm D call. This CDR3 comprises 13 residues. The germline gives CDR1 SGHTA, CDR2 FQGNSA. With 3 bases removed from V and 4 bases from J, the gap between germline ends came to 9 bases. The CDR3 reads CASSFMIPETQYF. The CDR3 coding sequence is TGTGCCAGCAGCTTCATGATCCCAGAGACCCAGTACTTC.

The rearrangement links TRBV9 to TRBJ2-3; 7 bases fit TRBD1. Germline CDR1 SGDLS, CDR2 YYNGEE. CDR3 length: 14 residues. Trimming at V came to 3 bases and at J to 4 bases, leaving 5 bases not matched to a gene. CDR3 sequence reads: CASSAGDSPDTQYF. CDR3 in DNA: TGTGCCAGCAGCGCCGGGGACAGCCCAGATACGCAGTATTTT.

V and J are TRBV28 and TRBJ2-3, with D unresolved. The CDR3 sequence is 14 residues long. V gave up 6 bases and J gave up 0 bases, with 10 bases separating them. In germline, CDR1 is MDHEN, CDR2 SYDVKM. CDR3 in DNA: TGTGCCAGCAGCCCTCCCGGGAGCACAGATACGCAGTATTTT. It is translated as CASSPPGSTDTQYF.